The subject of this entry is one T cell receptor (beta chain). This clonotype was seen ten or more times. Its target antigen remains unknown. One base away there is no much larger clone; base qualities are not given. The CDR3, from cysteine to phenylalanine, totals 12 residues. Only the CDR3 region is kept as DNA, spanning 36 bases read in frame from base 1. V sheds 5 bases and J sheds 8 bases, leaving 10 bases between their ends. Per the germline V gene, SGHRS is the CDR1 and YFSETQ is the CDR2. A case-control design nested within a healthcare worker cohort in London, UK, was used, with weekly nasopharyngeal swab PCR tests and blood sampling performed. Healthcare workers were recruited between 23 and 31 March 2020, during the week of the UK lockdown, and were followed weekly for up to roughly 15 weeks. The data derive from a study of early T cells in non-severe SARS-CoV-2 infection listed by TCRdb under 2021. Context from the whole study: TCR sequencing used bulk RNA from unsorted whole blood, so alpha and beta chains could not be paired. Results and caveats for the whole study, not just this receptor: VDJdb matching was skewed toward anti-spike CD8 responses and likely underestimated virus-specific expansions by missing private and CD4 specificities.

To prepare the library, 5' RACE was applied. The sequencing machine was a NextSeq 500. Unique molecular identifiers were attached to individual cDNA molecules in the TCR library protocol so that sequencing error and PCR bias could be corrected. Both TCR alpha and beta chains were sequenced, and tight co-correlation was observed between alpha and beta sequence abundances in each sample. The study's processing was this. Decombinator V4 was used to annotate TCR sequences for V gene, J gene and CDR3. Expanded TCRs were defined as changing significantly between any two time points under a Poisson model with p below 0.0001. Abundances of TCRs were expressed as counts per million after normalisation to the total number of TCRs sequenced in each sample. TRAV1-2 paired with TRAJ12, TRAJ20 or TRAJ33 defined MAIT TCRs, while TRAV10 paired with TRAJ18 defined iNKT TCRs. VDJdb, accessed 1 November 2021, was searched for CMV, EBV and SARS-CoV-2 annotated TCRs, excluding TCRs annotated for multiple antigens. TCRdb reworked the public reads: Q25 trimming with fastp, MiXCR clone assembly, productive beta chains retained. All rows with the same CDR3 protein become a single entry with the most common DNA and genes. TCRdb, not the authors, supplied the V and J calls. Present in this sample are tens of thousands of distinct CDR3 sequences, around 20% of which were seen just once. The top ten hold over 8% of the sample.

The chain links TRBV5-1 with TRBJ1-4, and possibly TRBD1, on 5 matching bases. This TCR came from an adult who was a healthcare worker with PCR-confirmed SARS-CoV-2 infection or an uninfected control (not recorded which). The source was whole blood, collected at baseline. The bases are TGCGCCAGCAGTCGGGACGGCGAAAAACTGTTTTTT. It translates as CASSRDGEKLFF.